The clone carrying this T cell receptor (beta chain) was seen repeatedly, ten times or more. Antigen unknown. The CDR3 runs 14 residues. After removal of 3 bases from V and 6 bases from J, the junction contained 5 bases not matched to a gene. This entry comes from a study of naive and memory T cell subsets. The study's findings and limits: Expression changes during T cell differentiation may affect RNA-based TCR counts.

An equimolar mix of two oligonucleotides served as the beta constant-region primer for TRBC1 and TRBC2. The ligated cDNA underwent four PCR rounds using SP2 and nested alpha and beta constant-region primers. TCRdb independently ran MiXCR on the UMI-ligation and nested PCR reads; one entry per CDR3 protein. The table shows more than 8,500 distinct CDR3 sequences, with 4.5% to 7% occurring only once. This TCR was sampled from a human donor in good health. The specimen was CD4+ TEMRA cells from blood. Subset specified: effector memory re-expressing CD45RA, CD45RA+ CD27-. This sequence joins TRBV12-3 or TRBV12-4 and TRBJ2-1; the match to TRBD1 covers 7 bases. The CDR3 region is CASSFVNRGNEQFF. CDR3 bases: TGTGCCAGCAGTTTTGTGAACAGGGGCAATGAGCAGTTCTTC.